The 14 T cell receptor beta chains presented below share a single source sample, sequenced in a study of T cells in Graves' hyperthyroidism and ophthalmopathy. The investigators amplified TCR beta CDR3 regions from RNA transcripts. When the TCR CDR3 underwent first-round RT-PCR, the HTBI primer set was used. One entry per CDR3 protein, called by TCRdb with MiXCR from the multiplex PCR reads. The sample lists under 400,000 distinct CDR3 sequences, 18% occurring once. The specimen sequenced was blood. The origin of the receptors is a woman between 45 and 60 years old with Graves' hyperthyroidism.

This clonotype came up once. A much larger clone is a single base away; this may be a read error. The rearrangement uses TRBV12-3 or TRBV12-4 and TRBJ1-5, with 8 bases lining up with TRBD1. The CDR3 runs 15 residues. The CDR3 DNA reads as TGTGCCAGCACCAAGGACAGGGCCAGCAATCAGCGCCAGCATTTT. This translates into CASTKDRASNQRQHF.

This clonotype was counted at least ten times. The chain joins TRBV28 to TRBJ2-7, with 11 bases that match TRBD2. The CDR3 has 15 amino acids. CDR1 and CDR2 from the germline V gene are MDHEN and SYDVKM. Germline trimming cut 2 bases from V and 6 bases from J; bases unmatched to any gene: 6. This CDR3 reads CASSLGSGRDAEQYF. In DNA form, the CDR3 reads TGTGCCAGCAGTTTAGGTAGCGGGAGGGACGCCGAGCAGTACTTC.

This clonotype was observed many times. The genes are TRBV6-1 and TRBJ2-3; TRBD2 agrees at 7 bases. Germline V lookup: CDR1 MNHNS, CDR2 SASEGT. Unmatched junction bases numbered 4, after V lost 6 bases and J lost 1 base. This CDR3 is 14 amino acids long. The CDR3 bases are TGTGCCAGCAGCGTACGGGGGGGCACAGATACGCAGTATTTT. Its protein is CASSVRGGTDTQYF.

In its sample, this clonotype was seen many times. This chain joins TRBV2 and TRBJ2-3; D possibly corresponds to TRBD2 (5 bases). The CDR3 is 16 amino acids. Trimming took off 3 bases at V and 1 base at J, with 14 bases between the two ends. Germline CDR1 and CDR2: SNHLY and FYNNEI. The CDR3 DNA sequence: TGTGCCAGCAGTGAGAGGGCGGTCACCCGCACAGATACGCAGTATTTT. This translates into CASSERAVTRTDTQYF.

The rearrangement joins TRBV10-2 to TRBJ1-4, with D unresolved. The germline CDR1 and CDR2 sequences are WSHSY and SAAADI. This CDR3 spans 16 amino acids. Trimming took 3 bases from V and 5 from J, leaving 16 bases between them. Here the CDR3 reads CASSEFTGDLNEKLFF. CDR3 sequence (DNA): TGCGCCAGCAGTGAATTTACGGGAGATCTAAATGAAAAACTGTTTTTT.

This clonotype was detected many times. V usage is TRBV12-3 or TRBV12-4 and J usage is TRBJ2-7; TRBD1 aligns across 9 bases. The CDR3 has 15 amino acids. With 3 bases clipped from V and 7 bases from J, the junction kept 10 bases outside the gene matches. The CDR3 DNA reads as TGTGCCAGCAGTTTGGAGGGGACAGGGTCCGAAGAGCAGTACTTC. Translated: CASSLEGTGSEEQYF.

This clonotype appeared many times. The V gene is TRBV5-5, the J gene TRBJ2-7, with D perhaps TRBD2 (6 bases). This CDR3 spans 14 amino acids. Germline-derived CDR1 and CDR2 are SGHKS and YYEKEE (reference sequence). V dropped 3 bases and J dropped 2 bases, with 12 bases sitting between them. The CDR3 DNA follows: TGTGCCAGCAGCTGGGTTAGCGGCGCCTACGAGCAGTACTTC. It specifies CASSWVSGAYEQYF.

This clonotype was found a few times. CDR3 amino acids: CASSPLQGALNTEAFF. Written as DNA, the CDR3 is TGTGCCAGCTCACCGTTACAGGGGGCCTTGAACACTGAAGCTTTCTTT. This sequence joins TRBV18 and TRBJ1-1, with 9 bases lining up with TRBD1. The CDR3 has 16 amino acids. The germline V gene has CDR1 KGHSH and CDR2 LQKENI. Trimming took 3 bases from V and 0 from J; bases not matched to a gene: 5.

This clonotype came up a few times. This rearrangement joins TRBV7-2 to TRBJ1-5; D perhaps matches TRBD1 (5 bases). Germline CDR1 is SGHTA and CDR2 is FQGNSA. Trimming took off 1 base at V and 6 bases at J, with 16 bases between the two ends. The CDR3 contains 16 residues. CDR3 residues: CASSLGGDPGGQPQHF. The CDR3 DNA reads TGTGCCAGCAGCTTAGGGGGGGACCCTGGGGGTCAGCCCCAGCATTTT. Variable domain in full (rest from reference TRBV7-2 and TRBJ1-5): GAGVSQSPSNKVTEKGKDVELRCDPISGHTALYWYRQSLGQGLEFLIYFQGNSAPDKSGLPSDRFSAERTGGSVSTLTIQRTQQEDSAVYLCASSLGGDPGGQPQHFGDGTRLSIL.

This clonotype turned up a few times. The V and J genes are TRBV2 and TRBJ1-6; tentatively, D is TRBD1 (5 bases). This CDR3 has 15 residues. V was pared by 7 bases and J by 7 bases, with 17 bases between. In germline, CDR1 is SNHLY, CDR2 FYNNEI. In DNA form, the CDR3 reads TGTGCCAGCACTAAAGGGCAGGGTGGGAATTCACCCCTCCACTTT. It encodes CASTKGQGGNSPLHF.

This clonotype was seen at least ten times. This rearrangement joins TRBV2 to TRBJ1-5, with a tentative D call TRBD1 (5 bases). Trimming left V 4 bases short and J 2 bases short, with 6 bases between. Germline assignment: CDR1 SNHLY and CDR2 FYNNEI. The CDR3 has 13 residues. The CDR3 DNA reads TGTGCCAGCAGTGGACAGCGCAATCAGCCCCAGCATTTT. The encoded protein is CASSGQRNQPQHF.

This clonotype was detected only a few times. The chain is built from TRBV12-3 or TRBV12-4 and TRBJ1-4; D is unclear. Deletions cut 1 base from V and 5 bases from J, with 11 bases between. The CDR3 has 15 amino acids. This chain's CDR3 is CASSLDGSFNEKLFF. The CDR3 DNA is TGTGCCAGCAGTTTAGACGGGAGCTTCAATGAAAAACTGTTTTTT.

This clonotype was counted once. V is TRBV5-6 and J is TRBJ2-5; possibly TRBD2 for D (5 bases). The CDR3 totals 14 residues. Trimming took 1 base from V and 5 from J, leaving 12 bases between them. Germline V lookup: CDR1 SGHDT, CDR2 YYEEEE. CDR3 in DNA: TGTGCCAGCAGCTTGCCGGTGGAGGAGGAGACCCAGTACTTC. This translates into CASSLPVEEETQYF.

This clonotype occurred a few times. The chain combines TRBV30 with TRBJ2-1; TRBD2 aligns across 7 bases. V was pared by 8 bases and J by 0 bases, with 7 bases of the junction left unmatched. This CDR3 has 14 amino acids. CDR1 is GTSNPN, CDR2 SVGIG, per germline (reference sequence). The CDR3 here is CAIGRGNSYNEQFF. CDR3 in DNA: TGTGCCATCGGGCGGGGGAACTCCTACAATGAGCAGTTCTTC.